These T cell receptor beta chains were read from a single sample in a study of cytomegalovirus exposure and HLA in healthy donors. Only in-frame clones appear in the TCRdb table, and some are missing; sequencing was by immunoSEQ multiplex PCR. Of roughly 200,000 clones listed, 77% are singletons. The sequenced sample was PBMCs. These receptors were collected from a woman aged 60-75 years in good health and CMV-seropositive. Both conserved end residues are part of each CDR3. A D gene is named only where the DNA matches it firmly. Some rows have no size entry. The others give once, few or many, or a class for an expanded clone.

size: .; V: TRBV10-1; D: TRBD1; J: TRBJ2-7; CDR3: CASSPGQSYEQYF; DNA: TGCGCCAGCAGTCCGGGACAGTCCTACGAGCAGTACTTC
size: .; V: TRBV7-2; D: .; J: TRBJ2-1; CDR3: CASSPSVAAPGEQFF; DNA: TGTGCCAGCAGTCCCAGTGTGGCCGCACCCGGGGAGCAGTTCTTC
size: .; V: TRBV5-6; D: .; J: TRBJ2-3; CDR3: CASSLYTDTQYF; DNA: TGTGCCAGCAGCTTATACACAGATACGCAGTATTTT
size: few; V: TRBV6-1; D: TRBD1; J: TRBJ1-1; CDR3: CASSSTGITEAFF; DNA: TGTGCCAGCAGTTCGACAGGGATCACTGAAGCTTTCTTT
size: .; V: TRBV7-9; D: TRBD1; J: TRBJ1-5; CDR3: CASSGDRGQTMGPQHF; DNA: TGTGCCAGCAGTGGGGACAGGGGCCAAACAATGGGGCCCCAGCATTTT
size: .; V: TRBV7-2; D: TRBD1; J: TRBJ1-1; CDR3: CASSLGQGGIAFF; DNA: TGTGCCAGCAGCTTAGGGCAGGGGGGAATAGCTTTCTTT
size: once; V: TRBV6-5; D: .; J: TRBJ2-7; CDR3: CASSRQVSYEQYF; DNA: TGTGCCAGCAGTAGACAGGTTTCCTACGAGCAGTACTTC
size: .; V: TRBV6-4; D: .; J: TRBJ2-3; CDR3: CASKPGRGTDTQYF; DNA: TGTGCCAGCAAACCCGGCAGGGGTACAGATACGCAGTATTTT
size: .; V: TRBV2; D: TRBD1; J: TRBJ1-2; CDR3: CASKAGGYGYTF; DNA: TGTGCCAGCAAGGCAGGGGGCTATGGCTACACCTTC
size: .; V: TRBV30; D: TRBD1; J: TRBJ1-6; CDR3: CAWRYGGDRGQNSPLHF; DNA: TGTGCCTGGAGATACGGGGGGGACAGGGGGCAGAATTCACCCCTCCACTTT
size: .; V: TRBV6-6; D: TRBD1; J: TRBJ2-7; CDR3: CASSYLGQSYEQYF; DNA: TGTGCCAGCAGTTACCTGGGACAGTCCTACGAGCAGTACTTC
size: .; V: TRBV18; D: .; J: TRBJ1-3; CDR3: CASSSTDSSGNTIYF; DNA: TGTGCCAGCTCATCGACAGATTCCTCTGGAAACACCATATATTTT
size: .; V: TRBV18; D: .; J: TRBJ1-2; CDR3: CASSPYSSGGSDYGYTF; DNA: TGTGCCAGCTCACCTTACTCCTCGGGAGGATCAGACTATGGCTACACCTTC
size: .; V: TRBV10-3; D: .; J: TRBJ2-7; CDR3: CAISERQGGYEQYF; DNA: TGTGCCATCAGTGAGCGTCAGGGAGGCTACGAGCAGTACTTC
size: .; V: TRBV2; D: TRBD1; J: TRBJ1-6; CDR3: CASKFEGAESPLHF; DNA: TGTGCCAGCAAGTTCGAGGGGGCTGAATCACCCCTCCACTTT
size: .; V: TRBV4-1; D: .; J: TRBJ1-2; CDR3: CASSPGTQLNYGYTF; DNA: TGCGCCAGCAGCCCTGGGACACAATTAAACTATGGCTACACCTTC
size: .; V: TRBV6-6; D: .; J: TRBJ2-3; CDR3: CAVSAAGVADTQYF; DNA: TGTGCCGTCTCGGCGGCGGGCGTAGCAGATACGCAGTATTTT
size: .; V: TRBV5-5; D: TRBD1; J: TRBJ2-3; CDR3: CASSWEQGARTDTQYF; DNA: TGTGCCAGCAGCTGGGAACAGGGGGCGCGGACAGATACGCAGTATTTT
size: .; V: TRBV5-1; D: .; J: TRBJ2-3; CDR3: CASQVGASSTDTQYF; DNA: TGCGCTTCCCAGGTGGGGGCCTCTAGCACAGATACGCAGTATTTT
size: .; V: TRBV5-1; D: .; J: TRBJ2-7; CDR3: CASSFRVAGAGEQYF; DNA: TGCGCCAGCAGTTTCCGGGTGGCAGGGGCGGGCGAGCAGTACTTC
size: .; V: TRBV28; D: TRBD2; J: TRBJ2-5; CDR3: CASPPNSRGVETQYF; DNA: TGTGCCAGCCCTCCCAATTCACGGGGGGTAGAGACCCAGTACTTC
size: .; V: TRBV11-2; D: TRBD2; J: TRBJ2-3; CDR3: CASSLGGGTDTQYF; DNA: TGTGCCAGCAGCTTAGGCGGGGGGACAGATACGCAGTATTTT
size: once; V: TRBV28; D: .; J: TRBJ2-3; CDR3: CASLTGGTDTQYF; DNA: TGTGCCAGTTTAACCGGGGGTACAGATACGCAGTATTTT
size: .; V: TRBV27; D: TRBD1; J: TRBJ1-2; CDR3: CASSSQGPTYGYTF; DNA: TGTGCCAGCAGTTCACAGGGGCCAACCTATGGCTACACCTTC
size: .; V: TRBV9; D: .; J: TRBJ2-5; CDR3: CASSLGGRETQYF; DNA: TGTGCCAGCAGCCTTGGGGGCCGAGAGACCCAGTACTTC
size: .; V: TRBV11-2; D: TRBD2; J: TRBJ2-5; CDR3: CASSLDGGAEETQYF; DNA: TGTGCCAGCAGCTTAGACGGGGGGGCCGAAGAGACCCAGTACTTC
size: .; V: TRBV18; D: TRBD2; J: TRBJ2-1; CDR3: CASSPDSGSQFYNEQFF; DNA: TGTGCCAGCTCACCTGATAGCGGGAGCCAATTCTACAATGAGCAGTTCTTC
size: .; V: TRBV7-9; D: .; J: TRBJ2-1; CDR3: CASSLFGQPNEQFF; DNA: TGTGCCAGCAGCTTATTCGGACAGCCCAATGAGCAGTTCTTC
size: .; V: TRBV7-9; D: .; J: TRBJ2-2; CDR3: CASSRGSNTGELFF; DNA: TGTGCCAGCAGCAGAGGATCCAACACCGGGGAGCTGTTTTTT
size: .; V: TRBV18; D: .; J: TRBJ1-2; CDR3: CASSPMVSYGYTF; DNA: TGTGCCAGCTCACCAATGGTCAGCTATGGCTACACCTTC
size: .; V: TRBV11-2; D: .; J: TRBJ2-7; CDR3: CASINPGHYTYEQYF; DNA: TGTGCCAGCATAAACCCGGGACACTACACCTACGAGCAGTACTTC
size: .; V: TRBV27; D: .; J: TRBJ2-3; CDR3: CASSGGFSTDTQYF; DNA: TGTGCCAGCAGTGGTGGCTTCAGCACAGATACGCAGTATTTT
size: .; V: TRBV2; D: TRBD1; J: TRBJ1-2; CDR3: CASSLGQDDGYTF; DNA: TGTGCCAGCAGTTTGGGACAGGACGATGGCTACACCTTC
size: once; V: TRBV19; D: TRBD1; J: TRBJ1-2; CDR3: CASSGDSYGYTF; DNA: TGTGCCAGTAGTGGGGACAGCTATGGCTACACCTTC
size: .; V: TRBV18; D: TRBD2; J: TRBJ2-2; CDR3: CASSPQRVREGTGELFF; DNA: TGTGCCAGCTCACCACAACGAGTGCGGGAGGGGACCGGGGAGCTGTTTTTT
size: .; V: TRBV18; D: .; J: TRBJ1-4; CDR3: CASSPPHGGEKLFF; DNA: TGTGCCAGCTCACCACCCCATGGAGGTGAAAAACTGTTTTTT
size: .; V: TRBV14; D: TRBD1; J: TRBJ1-4; CDR3: CASSQARGQGGSEKLFF; DNA: TGTGCCAGCAGCCAAGCAAGGGGACAGGGCGGGAGTGAAAAACTGTTTTTT
size: .; V: TRBV7-8; D: .; J: TRBJ1-5; CDR3: CASSFREGNQPQHF; DNA: TGTGCCAGCAGCTTCAGGGAGGGCAATCAGCCCCAGCATTTT
size: .; V: TRBV5-1; D: .; J: TRBJ2-2; CDR3: CASNRNTGELFF; DNA: TGCGCCAGCAACAGAAACACCGGGGAGCTGTTTTTT
size: .; V: TRBV7-9; D: TRBD1; J: TRBJ1-4; CDR3: CASSTGQGEEKLFF; DNA: TGTGCCAGCAGCACGGGACAGGGGGAGGAAAAACTGTTTTTT
size: .; V: TRBV4-2; D: .; J: TRBJ1-3; CDR3: CASSLEGSGNTIYF; DNA: TGTGCCAGCAGTCTGGAGGGATCTGGAAACACCATATATTTT
size: .; V: TRBV7-6; D: .; J: TRBJ1-1; CDR3: CASSFGGAETEAFF; DNA: TGTGCCAGCAGCTTTGGGGGGGCAGAAACTGAAGCTTTCTTT
size: .; V: TRBV10-3; D: TRBD1; J: TRBJ2-2; CDR3: CAISPGQGITGELFF; DNA: TGTGCCATCAGTCCGGGACAGGGGATCACCGGGGAGCTGTTTTTT
size: once; V: TRBV11-2; D: TRBD2; J: TRBJ2-1; CDR3: CASSTVAGSYNEQFF; DNA: TGTGCCAGCAGCACCGTAGCGGGATCCTACAATGAGCAGTTCTTC
size: .; V: TRBV5-6; D: TRBD1; J: TRBJ1-4; CDR3: CASSLEGAGEKLFF; DNA: TGTGCCAGCAGCTTGGAGGGGGCCGGGGAAAAACTGTTTTTT
size: once; V: TRBV19; D: TRBD1; J: TRBJ1-2; CDR3: CASSSYRGDGYTF; DNA: TGTGCCAGTAGTAGTTACAGGGGCGATGGCTACACCTTC
size: few; V: TRBV5-1; D: TRBD2; J: TRBJ2-7; CDR3: CASSFGLAGPASYEQYF; DNA: TGCGCCAGCAGCTTTGGACTAGCGGGCCCGGCCTCCTACGAGCAGTACTTC